One sample yielded the 4 T cell receptor beta chains listed below, sequenced in a study of shared clonotypes between healthy human individuals. Clones were read by immunoSEQ multiplex PCR, and TCRdb kept only the in-frame ones, dropping some. Of millions of clones in the sample, 85% to 95% were seen once. The sequencing sample was made of naive CD4+ T cells sorted from blood. Subset given: CD45RA+ positively selected. The receptors stem from a young man in good health.

The V gene is TRBV7-9, the J gene TRBJ1-2; possible D gene TRBD1, 6 bases. This CDR3 is 13 amino acids long. Germline V lookup: CDR1 SEHNR, CDR2 FQNEAQ (reference sequence). Deletions cut 1 base from V and 7 bases from J, with 10 bases between. This chain's CDR3 is CASSLGGAGGYTF. The CDR3, as DNA: TGTGCCAGCAGCTTAGGGGGGGCTGGTGGCTACACCTTC. The full variable domain, completed using reference TRBV7-9 and TRBJ1-2, is DTGVSQNPRHKITKRGQNVTFRCDPISEHNRLYWYRQTLGQGPEFLTYFQNEAQLEKSRLLSDRFSAERPKGSFSTLEIQRTEQGDSAMYLCASSLGGAGGYTFGSGTRLTVV.

The V call is TRBV6-1, the J call TRBJ1-5; D is undetermined. CDR1 and CDR2 from the germline V gene are MNHNS and SASEGT. Trimming took 1 base from V and 6 from J, leaving 7 bases between them. This CDR3 region has 13 residues. Here the CDR3 DNA reads TGTGCCAGCAGTGAAGTTTGGGGTCAGCCCCAGCATTTT. It encodes CASSEVWGQPQHF.

Concerning this clone itself: A read error is possible here, since a much larger clone lies one base away. The same CDR3 arises from other DNA sequences in this sample as well. The chain couples TRBV5-1 to TRBJ2-3; D is uncertain. Germline V gives CDR1 SGHRS, CDR2 YFSETQ. V was pared by 0 bases and J by 4 bases, with 6 bases between. This CDR3 is 13 amino acids long. This chain's CDR3 is CASSLEGADTQYF. Written as DNA, the CDR3 is TGCGCCAGCAGCTTGGAGGGCGCAGATACGCAGTATTTT.

In its sample, this clone was seen once. The V call is TRBV2, the J call TRBJ1-6; D not certain. CDR3 length: 13 amino acids. The V gene lost 6 bases and the J gene lost 4 bases, with 7 bases spanning the gap. Germline CDR1 reads SNHLY; CDR2 reads FYNNEI. The CDR3, as DNA: TGTGCCAGCAGGGTTGATTATAATTCACCCCTCCACTTT. This sequence encodes CASRVDYNSPLHF.